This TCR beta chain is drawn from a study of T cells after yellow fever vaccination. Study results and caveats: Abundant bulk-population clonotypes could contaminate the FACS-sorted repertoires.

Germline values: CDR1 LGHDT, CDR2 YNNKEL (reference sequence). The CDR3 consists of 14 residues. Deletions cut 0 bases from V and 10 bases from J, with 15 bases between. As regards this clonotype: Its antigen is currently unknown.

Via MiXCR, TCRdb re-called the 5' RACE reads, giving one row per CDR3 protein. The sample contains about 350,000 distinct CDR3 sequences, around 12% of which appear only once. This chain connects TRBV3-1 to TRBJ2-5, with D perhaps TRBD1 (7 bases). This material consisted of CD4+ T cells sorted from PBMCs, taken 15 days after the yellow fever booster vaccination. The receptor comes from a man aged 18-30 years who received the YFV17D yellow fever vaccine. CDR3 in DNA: TGTGCCAGCAGCCAAGAGGGGGGACAGTCGATCCAGTACTTC. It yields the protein CASSQEGGQSIQYF.